This T cell receptor (beta chain) appears in the sequencing data of a study of blood T cell repertoires in COVID-19. Study-wide context: T cells, B-cell-depleted T cells, or PBMCs supplied cDNA or gDNA.

V gave up 4 bases and J gave up 5 bases, with 9 bases separating them. The CDR3 is made up of 13 amino acids. In germline, CDR1 is SGHRS, CDR2 YFSETQ. Authors' methods: Reference gene primers were amplified, and this amplification served to estimate nucleated cell counts. TCRdb's copy holds only in-frame clones and misses some; the assay was immunoSEQ multiplex PCR. That table gives V, J and clone size, and the DNA gave D and trimming. The sample records around 250,000 clones, approximately 82% being singletons. This clone was seen a single time. The TCR sequence derives from a young man who had recovered from COVID-19. The chain employs TRBV5-1 and TRBJ2-2; D possibly corresponds to TRBD1 (5 bases). The source material was peripheral blood. CDR3 amino acids: CASSQGGTGELFF. The CDR3 region has the DNA TGCGCCAGCAGCCAGGGTGGAACCGGGGAGCTGTTTTTT.